This T cell receptor (beta chain) is from a study of blood T cell repertoires in COVID-19. Study-level information: Spain, Italy and the United States supplied samples that represented acute and convalescent COVID-19. Nucleic acid was either cDNA or gDNA, and it came from T cells, B-cell-depleted T cells, or PBMCs.

The germline gives CDR1 MNHEY, CDR2 SVGAGI. The CDR3 is made up of 16 amino acids. Trimming removed 2 bases at V and 5 bases at J, with 18 bases between. As originally analysed: Estimation of nucleated cell counts was performed using reference gene primer amplification. Data came from immunoSEQ multiplex PCR; TCRdb stores just in-frame clones and leaves some out. For V, J and clone size, that table is used; D and trimming come from the DNA. The sample holds fewer than 350,000 clones, roughly 90% seen once. Input material: peripheral blood. This clonotype was obtained from a man aged 18 to 29 with active or convalescent COVID-19. The J gene is TRBJ2-5, the V gene TRBV6-5; weak D call: TRBD1 (7 bases). The CDR3 spells CASSYGGTGAGETQYF. The CDR3 DNA is TGTGCCAGCAGTTACGGTGGTACAGGGGCGGGGGAGACCCAGTACTTC.